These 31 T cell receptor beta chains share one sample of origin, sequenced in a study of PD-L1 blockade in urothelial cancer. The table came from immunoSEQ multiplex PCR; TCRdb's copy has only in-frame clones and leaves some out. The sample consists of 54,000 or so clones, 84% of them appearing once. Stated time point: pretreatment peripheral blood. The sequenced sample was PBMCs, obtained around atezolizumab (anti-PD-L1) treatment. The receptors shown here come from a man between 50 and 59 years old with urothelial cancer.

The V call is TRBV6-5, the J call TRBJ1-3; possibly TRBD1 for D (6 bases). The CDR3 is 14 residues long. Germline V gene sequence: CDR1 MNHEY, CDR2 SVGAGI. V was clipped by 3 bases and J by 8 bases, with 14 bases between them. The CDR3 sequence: CASSYQGLGDTIYF. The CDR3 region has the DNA TGTGCCAGCAGTTATCAGGGGCTGGGGGACACCATATATTTT.

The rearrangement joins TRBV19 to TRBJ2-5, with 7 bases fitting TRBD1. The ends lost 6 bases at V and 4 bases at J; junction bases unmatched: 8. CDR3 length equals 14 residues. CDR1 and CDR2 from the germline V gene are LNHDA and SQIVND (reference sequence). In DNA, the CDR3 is TGTGCCAGTAGCCGACAGGGTCTTACAGAGACCCAGTACTTC. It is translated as CASSRQGLTETQYF.

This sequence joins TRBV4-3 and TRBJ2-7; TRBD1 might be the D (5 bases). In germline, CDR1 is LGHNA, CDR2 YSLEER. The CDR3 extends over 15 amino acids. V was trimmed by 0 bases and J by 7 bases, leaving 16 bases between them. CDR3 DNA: TGCGCCAGCAGCCAAGATTTAGACAGAAGGTATGAGCAGTACTTC. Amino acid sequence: CASSQDLDRRYEQYF.

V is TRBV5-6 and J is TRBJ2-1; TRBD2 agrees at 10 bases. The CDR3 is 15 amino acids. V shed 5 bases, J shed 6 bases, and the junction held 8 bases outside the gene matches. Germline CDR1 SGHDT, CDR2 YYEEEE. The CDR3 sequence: CASRKGLAEINEQFF. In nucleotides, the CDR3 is TGTGCCAGCAGAAAAGGACTAGCGGAAATCAATGAGCAGTTCTTC.

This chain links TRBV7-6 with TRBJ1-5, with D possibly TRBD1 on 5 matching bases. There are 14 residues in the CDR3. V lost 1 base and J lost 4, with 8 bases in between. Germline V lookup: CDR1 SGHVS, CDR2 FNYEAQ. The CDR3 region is CASSLGGGNQPQHF. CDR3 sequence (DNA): TGTGCCAGCAGCTTAGGGGGGGGAAATCAGCCCCAGCATTTT.

CDR3 nucleotide sequence: TGTGCCAGCAGCCCCCAAGCGGGAGGGCGAGAGACCCAGTACTTC. It is translated as CASSPQAGGRETQYF. The V and J genes are TRBV9 and TRBJ2-5; 10 positions agree with TRBD2. This CDR3 is 15 amino acids long. The germline gives CDR1 SGDLS, CDR2 YYNGEE. The ends lost 4 bases at V and 4 bases at J; junction bases unmatched: 7.

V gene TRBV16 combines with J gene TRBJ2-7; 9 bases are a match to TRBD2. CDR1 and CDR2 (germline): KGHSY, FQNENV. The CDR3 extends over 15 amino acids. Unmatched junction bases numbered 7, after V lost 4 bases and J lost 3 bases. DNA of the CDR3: TGTGCCAGCAGCCGTAGACTAGCGGACTACTACGAGCAGTACTTC. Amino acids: CASSRRLADYYEQYF.

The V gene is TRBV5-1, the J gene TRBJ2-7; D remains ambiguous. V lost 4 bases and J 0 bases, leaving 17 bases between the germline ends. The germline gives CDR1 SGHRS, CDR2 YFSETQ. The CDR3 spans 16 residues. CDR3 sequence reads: CASSPVSSSFSYEQYF. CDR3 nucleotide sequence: TGCGCCAGCAGCCCTGTTTCCAGTTCTTTCTCCTACGAGCAGTACTTC.

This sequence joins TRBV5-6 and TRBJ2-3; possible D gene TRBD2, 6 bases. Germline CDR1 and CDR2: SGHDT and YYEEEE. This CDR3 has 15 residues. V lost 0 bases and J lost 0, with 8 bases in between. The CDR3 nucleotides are TGTGCCAGCAGCTTGGGGGGAGGCAGCACAGATACGCAGTATTTT. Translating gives CASSLGGGSTDTQYF.

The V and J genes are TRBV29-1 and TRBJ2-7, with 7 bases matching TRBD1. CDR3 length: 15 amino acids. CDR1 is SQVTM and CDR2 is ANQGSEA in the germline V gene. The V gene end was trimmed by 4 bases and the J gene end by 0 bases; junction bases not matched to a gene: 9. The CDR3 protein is CSVGTGDRSSYEQYF. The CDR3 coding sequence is TGCAGCGTTGGGACCGGGGACAGATCCTCCTACGAGCAGTACTTC.

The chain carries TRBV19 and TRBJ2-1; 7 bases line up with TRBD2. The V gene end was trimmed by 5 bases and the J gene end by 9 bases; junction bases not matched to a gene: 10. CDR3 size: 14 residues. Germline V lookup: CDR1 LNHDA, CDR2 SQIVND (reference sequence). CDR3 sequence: CASSPRTRGSEQFF. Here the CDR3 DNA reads TGTGCCAGTAGTCCTCGGACTAGGGGTAGTGAGCAGTTCTTC. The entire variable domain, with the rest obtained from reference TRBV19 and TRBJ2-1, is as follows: DGGITQSPKYLFRKEGQNVTLSCEQNLNHDAMYWYRQDPGQGLRLIYYSQIVNDFQKGDIAEGYSVSREKKESFPLTVTSAQKNPTAFYLCASSPRTRGSEQFFGPGTRLTVL.

The CDR3 DNA reads TGTGCCAGCAGCTTACAGGGACGGGACAGTTCCTACGAGCAGTACTTC. Translation gives CASSLQGRDSSYEQYF. V gene TRBV7-3 combines with J gene TRBJ2-7; TRBD1 aligns across 7 bases. CDR1 and CDR2 from the germline V gene are SGHTA and FQGTGA. Trimming removed 2 bases from V and 1 base from J; junction bases left unmatched: 8. The CDR3 consists of 16 residues.

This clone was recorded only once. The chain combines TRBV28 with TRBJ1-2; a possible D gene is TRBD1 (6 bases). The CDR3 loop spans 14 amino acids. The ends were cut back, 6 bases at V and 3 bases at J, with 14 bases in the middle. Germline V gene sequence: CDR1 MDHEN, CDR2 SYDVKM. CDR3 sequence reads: CASSLNRVDYGYTF. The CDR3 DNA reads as TGTGCCAGCAGCCTGAACAGGGTGGACTATGGCTACACCTTC.

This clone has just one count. For the CDR3, the DNA is TGTGCCAGCAGCCAAGATCGTAGGACAGGGGGCTTGTACACTGAAGCTTTCTTT. It specifies CASSQDRRTGGLYTEAFF. The chain carries TRBV4-2 and TRBJ1-1, with 11 bases identical to TRBD1. There are 18 residues in the CDR3. Germline V lookup: CDR1 LGHNA, CDR2 YNFKEQ. V dropped 0 bases and J dropped 3; count of bases not matched to a gene: 9.

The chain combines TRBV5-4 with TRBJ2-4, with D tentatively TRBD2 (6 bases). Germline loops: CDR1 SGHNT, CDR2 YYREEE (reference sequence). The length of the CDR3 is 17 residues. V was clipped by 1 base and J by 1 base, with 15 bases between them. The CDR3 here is CASSLSRGGTAKNIQYF. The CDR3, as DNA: TGTGCCAGCAGCTTGTCTAGGGGAGGTACGGCCAAAAACATTCAGTACTTC.

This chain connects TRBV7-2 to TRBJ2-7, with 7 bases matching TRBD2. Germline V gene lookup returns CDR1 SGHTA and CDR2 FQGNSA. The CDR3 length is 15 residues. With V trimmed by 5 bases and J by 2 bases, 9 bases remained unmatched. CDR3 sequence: CASSPSWAGAYEQYF. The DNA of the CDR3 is TGTGCCAGCAGCCCCAGCTGGGCGGGGGCCTACGAGCAGTACTTC.

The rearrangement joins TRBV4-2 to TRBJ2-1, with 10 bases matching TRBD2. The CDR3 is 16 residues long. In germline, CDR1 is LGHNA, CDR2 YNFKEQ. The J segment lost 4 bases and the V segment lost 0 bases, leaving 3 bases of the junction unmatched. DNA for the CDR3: TGTGCCAGCAGCCAAGAACTAGCGGGATATTACAATGAGCAGTTCTTC. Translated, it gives CASSQELAGYYNEQFF.

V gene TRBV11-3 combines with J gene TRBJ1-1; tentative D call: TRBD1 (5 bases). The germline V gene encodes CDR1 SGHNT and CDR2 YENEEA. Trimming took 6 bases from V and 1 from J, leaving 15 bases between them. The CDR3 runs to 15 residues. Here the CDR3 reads CASSHGAGRNTEAFF. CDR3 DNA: TGTGCCAGCAGTCATGGGGCAGGCCGGAACACTGAAGCTTTCTTT.

The CDR3 DNA sequence: TGTGCCATGTCTAGGGAGATGAGCACAGATACGCAGTATTTT. Translated, it gives CAMSREMSTDTQYF. The chain recombines TRBV10-3 with TRBJ2-3; D is possibly TRBD2 (5 bases). The V end lost 9 bases, the J end lost 0 bases, and 13 bases lay between the germline ends. The CDR3 contains 14 residues. The germline V gene has CDR1 ENHRY and CDR2 SYGVKD.

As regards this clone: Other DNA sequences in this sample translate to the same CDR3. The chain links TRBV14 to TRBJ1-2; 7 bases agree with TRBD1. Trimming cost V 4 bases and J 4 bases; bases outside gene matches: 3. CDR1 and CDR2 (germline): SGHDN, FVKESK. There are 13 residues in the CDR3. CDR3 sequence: CASSPGQSYGYTF. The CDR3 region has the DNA TGTGCCAGCAGCCCGGGACAGAGCTATGGCTACACCTTC. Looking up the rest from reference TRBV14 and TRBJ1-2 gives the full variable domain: EAGVTQFPSHSVIEKGQTVTLRCDPISGHDNLYWYRRVMGKEIKFLLHFVKESKQDESGMPNNRFLAERTGGTYSTLKVQPAELEDSGVYFCASSPGQSYGYTFGSGTRLTVV.

CDR3 DNA: TGTGCCAGCAGGGGACACGCCTCGGGTGGCTACACCTTC. The encoded protein is CASRGHASGGYTF. The chain couples TRBV6-4 to TRBJ1-2; TRBD1 might be the D (6 bases). Germline lookup yields CDR1 MRHNA and CDR2 SNTAGT. V dropped 6 bases and J dropped 7 bases, with 15 bases sitting between them. The CDR3 consists of 13 residues.

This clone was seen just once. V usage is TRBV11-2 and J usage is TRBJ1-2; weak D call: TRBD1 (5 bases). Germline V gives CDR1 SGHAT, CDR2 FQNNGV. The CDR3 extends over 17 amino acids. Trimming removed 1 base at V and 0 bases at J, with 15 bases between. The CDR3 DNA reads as TGTGCCAGCAGCTTAGCACAGGATCGGTTTGCTAACTATGGCTACACCTTC. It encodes CASSLAQDRFANYGYTF.

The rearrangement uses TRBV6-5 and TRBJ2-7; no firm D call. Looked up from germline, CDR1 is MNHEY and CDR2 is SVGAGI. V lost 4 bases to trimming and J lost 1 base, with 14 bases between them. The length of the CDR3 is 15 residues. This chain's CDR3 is CASSFRVSRSYEQYF. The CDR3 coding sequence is TGTGCCAGCAGTTTTCGGGTTTCGAGGTCCTACGAGCAGTACTTC.

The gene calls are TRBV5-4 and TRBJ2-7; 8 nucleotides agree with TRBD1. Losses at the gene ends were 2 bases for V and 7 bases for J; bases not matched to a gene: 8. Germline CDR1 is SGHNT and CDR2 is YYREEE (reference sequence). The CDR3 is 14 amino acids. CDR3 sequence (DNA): TGTGCCAGCAGCTTTCTCCAGGGGGCGCGTGAGCAGTACTTC. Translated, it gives CASSFLQGAREQYF. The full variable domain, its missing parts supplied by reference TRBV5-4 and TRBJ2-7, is ETGVTQSPTHLIKTRGQQVTLRCSSQSGHNTVSWYQQALGQGPQFIFQYYREEENGRGNFPPRFSGLQFPNYSSELNVNALELDDSALYLCASSFLQGAREQYFGPGTRLTVT.

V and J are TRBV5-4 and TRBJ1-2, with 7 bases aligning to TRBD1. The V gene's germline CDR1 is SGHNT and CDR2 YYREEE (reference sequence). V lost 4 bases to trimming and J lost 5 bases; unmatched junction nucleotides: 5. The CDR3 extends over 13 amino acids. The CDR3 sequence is CASSPGQTYGYTF. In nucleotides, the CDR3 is TGTGCCAGCAGCCCGGGACAGACATATGGCTACACCTTC.

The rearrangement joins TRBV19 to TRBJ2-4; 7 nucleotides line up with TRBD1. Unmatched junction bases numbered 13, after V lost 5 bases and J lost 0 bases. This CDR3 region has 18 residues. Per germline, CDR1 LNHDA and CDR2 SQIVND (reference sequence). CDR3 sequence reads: CASSDPDRVKLAKNIQYF. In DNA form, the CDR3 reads TGTGCCAGTAGTGATCCCGACAGGGTGAAACTAGCCAAAAACATTCAGTACTTC.

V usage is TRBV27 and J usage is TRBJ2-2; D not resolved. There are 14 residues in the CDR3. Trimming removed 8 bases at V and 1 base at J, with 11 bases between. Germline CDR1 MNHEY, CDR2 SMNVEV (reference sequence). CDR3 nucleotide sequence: TGTGCCAGCTGCCCGCACAGGAACACCGGGGAGCTGTTTTTT. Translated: CASCPHRNTGELFF.

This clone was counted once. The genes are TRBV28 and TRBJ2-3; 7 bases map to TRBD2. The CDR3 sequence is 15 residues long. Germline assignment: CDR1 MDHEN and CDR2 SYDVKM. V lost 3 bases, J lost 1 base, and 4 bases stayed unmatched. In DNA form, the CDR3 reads TGTGCCAGCAGTTTGGCGGGAGCGGGCACAGATACGCAGTATTTT. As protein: CASSLAGAGTDTQYF.

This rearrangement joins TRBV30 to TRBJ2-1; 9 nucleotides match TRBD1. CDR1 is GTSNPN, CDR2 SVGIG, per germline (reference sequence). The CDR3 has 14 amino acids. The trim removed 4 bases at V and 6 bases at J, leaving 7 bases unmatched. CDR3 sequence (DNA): TGTGCCTGGAACCGGGACAGGGTATCCAATGAGCAGTTCTTC. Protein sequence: CAWNRDRVSNEQFF.

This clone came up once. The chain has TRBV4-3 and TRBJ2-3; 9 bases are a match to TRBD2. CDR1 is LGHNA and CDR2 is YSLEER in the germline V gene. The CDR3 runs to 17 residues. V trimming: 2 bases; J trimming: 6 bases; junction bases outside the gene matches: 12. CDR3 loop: CASSQNPAGGGGDTQYF. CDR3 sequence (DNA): TGCGCCAGCAGCCAAAACCCAGCGGGAGGCGGGGGCGATACGCAGTATTTT.

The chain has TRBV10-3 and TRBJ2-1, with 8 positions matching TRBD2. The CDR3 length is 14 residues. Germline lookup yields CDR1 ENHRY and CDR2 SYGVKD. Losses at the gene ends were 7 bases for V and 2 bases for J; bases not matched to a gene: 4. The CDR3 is CAIKPGGAYNEQFF. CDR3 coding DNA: TGTGCCATCAAACCGGGAGGGGCCTACAATGAGCAGTTCTTC.